This T cell receptor (beta chain) was recovered during a study of identical twins. The study's findings and limits: Researchers reported weaker excess twin sharing in beta out-of-frame sequences.

TCRdb itself ran the 5' RACE reads through MiXCR, one entry per CDR3 protein. The table records roughly 290,000 distinct CDR3 sequences, 9.5% of them present only once. This clonotype occurred a few times. Antigen unknown. The sample was also linked to a second study, of yellow fever vaccine responses in identical twins.

Sequencing was done on a sample of CD8+ T cells sorted from blood. The source of this sequence is a woman aged 18-29 years in good health.

The CDR3 region is CASGEAGGPYNEQFF. CDR3 DNA sequence: TGCGCCAGCGGCGAAGCGGGAGGGCCCTACAATGAGCAGTTCTTC. The chain joins TRBV4-3 to TRBJ2-1; 10 bases match TRBD2. CDR1 and CDR2 from the germline V gene are LGHNA and YSLEER. The CDR3 is 15 residues long. V was pared by 8 bases and J by 2 bases, with 6 bases of the junction left unmatched.